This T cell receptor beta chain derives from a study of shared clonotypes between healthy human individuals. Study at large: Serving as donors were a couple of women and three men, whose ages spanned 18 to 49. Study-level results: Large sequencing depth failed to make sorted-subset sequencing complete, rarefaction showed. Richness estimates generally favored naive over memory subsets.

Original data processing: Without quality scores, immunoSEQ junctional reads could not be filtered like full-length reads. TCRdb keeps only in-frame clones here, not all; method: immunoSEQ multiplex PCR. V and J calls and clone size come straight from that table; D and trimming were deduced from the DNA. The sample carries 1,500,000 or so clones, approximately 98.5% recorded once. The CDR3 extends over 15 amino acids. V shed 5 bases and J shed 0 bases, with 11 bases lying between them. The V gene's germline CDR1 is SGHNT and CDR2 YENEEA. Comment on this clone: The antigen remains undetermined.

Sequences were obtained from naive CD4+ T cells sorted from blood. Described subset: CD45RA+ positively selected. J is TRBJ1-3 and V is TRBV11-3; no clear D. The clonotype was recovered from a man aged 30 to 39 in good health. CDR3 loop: CASSPTASSGNTIYF. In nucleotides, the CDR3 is TGTGCCAGCAGCCCCACAGCTTCCTCTGGAAACACCATATATTTT. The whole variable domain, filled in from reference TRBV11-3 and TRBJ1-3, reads EAGVVQSPRYKIIEKKQPVAFWCNPISGHNTLYWYLQNLGQGPELLIRYENEEAVDDSQLPKDRFSAERLKGVDSTLKIQPAELGDSAVYLCASSPTASSGNTIYFGEGSWLTVV.